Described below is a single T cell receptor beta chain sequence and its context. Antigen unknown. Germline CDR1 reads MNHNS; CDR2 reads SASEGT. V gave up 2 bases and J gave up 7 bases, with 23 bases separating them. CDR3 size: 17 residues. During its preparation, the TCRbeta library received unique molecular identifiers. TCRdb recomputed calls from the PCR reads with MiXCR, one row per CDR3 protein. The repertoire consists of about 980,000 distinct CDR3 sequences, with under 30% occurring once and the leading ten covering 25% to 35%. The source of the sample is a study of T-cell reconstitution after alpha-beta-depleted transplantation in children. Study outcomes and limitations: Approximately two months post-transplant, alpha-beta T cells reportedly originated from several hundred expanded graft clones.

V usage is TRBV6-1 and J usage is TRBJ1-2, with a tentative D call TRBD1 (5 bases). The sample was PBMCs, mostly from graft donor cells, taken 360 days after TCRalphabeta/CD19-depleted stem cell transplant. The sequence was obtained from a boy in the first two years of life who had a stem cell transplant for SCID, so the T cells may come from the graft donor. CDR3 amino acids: CASSESQGGGVRGGYTF. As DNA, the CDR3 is TGTGCCAGCAGTGAATCCCAAGGAGGAGGGGTTCGGGGTGGCTACACCTTC.